This record covers a single T cell receptor (beta chain). As yet, its antigen is unknown. This sample stems from a study of T cells in localized non-small cell lung cancer. This CDR3 has 11 amino acids. Germline lookup yields CDR1 DFQATT and CDR2 SNEGSKA (reference sequence). Trimming took 3 bases from V and 10 from J, leaving 11 bases between them. Assay used: immunoSEQ multiplex PCR; TCRdb lists only in-frame clones, some missing. Among tens of thousands of clones listed, roughly 86% were seen once. Study observations and caveats: For the top 100 tumor clones, a median roughly 56 also appeared in adjacent lung. Uninvolved adjacent lung, not tumor, had the highest T cell clonality. Greater T cell density in blood accompanied longer overall survival.

Sequenced here: peripheral blood, sampled before any cancer treatment. This chain uses TRBV20-1 with TRBJ2-3; D is perhaps TRBD2 (6 bases). This TCR was recovered from a man aged 40 to 75 with stage I squamous cell lung carcinoma. This CDR3 is CSASRGSSQYF. CDR3 DNA: TGCAGTGCTAGTCGGGGGTCCTCGCAGTATTTT.